This paragraph reports one T cell receptor beta chain. The data are from a study of control samples from healthy donors and cancer patients. The V gene lost 11 bases and the J gene lost 4 bases, with 8 bases spanning the gap. The germline gives CDR1 MNHEY, CDR2 SVGAGI. The CDR3 runs 11 residues. Using immunoSEQ multiplex PCR, the repertoire was profiled, and TCRdb retains in-frame clones only, with some absent. The sample shows 100,000 to 110,000 clones, about 90% of them seen only once. This clonotype was obtained from a woman aged 50 to 65 in good health. Sequencing was done on a sample of blood. This chain joins TRBV6-5 and TRBJ2-2; D possibly uses TRBD1 or TRBD2 (5 bases each). The CDR3 here is CAAGSTGELFF. In DNA, the CDR3 is TGTGCCGCAGGGAGCACCGGGGAGCTGTTTTTT.